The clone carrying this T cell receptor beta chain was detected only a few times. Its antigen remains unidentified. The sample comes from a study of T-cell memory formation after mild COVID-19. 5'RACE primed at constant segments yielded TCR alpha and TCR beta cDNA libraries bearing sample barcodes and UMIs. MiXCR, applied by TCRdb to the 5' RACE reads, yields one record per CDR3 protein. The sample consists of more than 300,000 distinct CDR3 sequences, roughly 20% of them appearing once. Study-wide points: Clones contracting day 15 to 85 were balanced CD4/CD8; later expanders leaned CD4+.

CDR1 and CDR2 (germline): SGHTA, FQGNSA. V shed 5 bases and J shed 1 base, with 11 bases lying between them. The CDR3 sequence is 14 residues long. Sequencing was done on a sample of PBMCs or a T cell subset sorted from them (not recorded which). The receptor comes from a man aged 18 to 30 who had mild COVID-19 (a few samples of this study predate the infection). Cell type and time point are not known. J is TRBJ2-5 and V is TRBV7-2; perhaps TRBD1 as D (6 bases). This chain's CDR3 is CASSPGTLQETQYF. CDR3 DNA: TGTGCCAGCAGCCCCGGGACACTCCAAGAGACCCAGTACTTC.